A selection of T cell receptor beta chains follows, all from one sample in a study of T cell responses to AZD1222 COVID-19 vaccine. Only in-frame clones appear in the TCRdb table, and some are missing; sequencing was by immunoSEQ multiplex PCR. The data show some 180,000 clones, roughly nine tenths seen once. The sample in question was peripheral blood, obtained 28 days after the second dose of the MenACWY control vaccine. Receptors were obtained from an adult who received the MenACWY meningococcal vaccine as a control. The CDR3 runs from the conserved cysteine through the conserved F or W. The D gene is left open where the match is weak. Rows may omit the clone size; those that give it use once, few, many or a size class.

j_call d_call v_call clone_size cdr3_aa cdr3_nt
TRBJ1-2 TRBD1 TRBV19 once CASTGAHGYTF TGTGCCAGCACAGGGGCCCATGGCTACACCTTC
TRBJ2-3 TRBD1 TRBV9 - CASSDRGTRLGSTDTQYF TGTGCCAGCAGCGACAGGGGAACAAGACTGGGTTCCACAGATACGCAGTATTTT
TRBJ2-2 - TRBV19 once CASIRSPNTGELFF TGTGCCAGCATCAGAAGCCCGAACACCGGGGAGCTGTTTTTT
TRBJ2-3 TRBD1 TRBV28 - CASSHLGQGSDTQYF TGTGCCAGCAGCCATCTAGGACAGGGGTCGGATACGCAGTATTTT
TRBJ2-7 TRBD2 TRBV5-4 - CASSPGTSGRSEQYF TGTGCCAGCAGCCCGGGGACTAGCGGGAGATCCGAGCAGTACTTC
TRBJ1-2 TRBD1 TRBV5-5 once CASSLDPTGPNYGYTF TGTGCCAGCAGCTTGGACCCGACAGGGCCAAACTATGGCTACACCTTC
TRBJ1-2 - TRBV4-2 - CASSHPPGGSEVWGYTF TGTGCCAGCAGCCACCCTCCGGGAGGGTCCGAGGTGTGGGGCTACACCTTC
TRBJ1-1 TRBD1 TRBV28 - CASSLGQAQGLEAFF TGTGCCAGCAGTTTGGGACAGGCCCAGGGGCTTGAAGCTTTCTTT
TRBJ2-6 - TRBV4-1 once CASNEYQTGTGANVLTF TGCGCCAGCAACGAATATCAAACTGGGACTGGGGCCAACGTCCTGACTTTC
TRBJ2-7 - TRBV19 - CASSMPGYEQYF TGTGCCAGTAGTATGCCAGGCTACGAGCAGTACTTC
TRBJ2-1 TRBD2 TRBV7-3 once CASSLGTSGRRNEQFF TGTGCCAGCAGCTTAGGGACTAGCGGGAGGCGGAATGAGCAGTTCTTC
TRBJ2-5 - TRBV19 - CASSMALGVQYF TGTGCCAGTAGTATGGCCTTGGGGGTCCAGTACTTC
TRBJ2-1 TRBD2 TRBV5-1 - CASSFTAGTTYNEQFF TGCGCCAGCAGCTTTACCGCCGGGACTACCTACAATGAGCAGTTCTTC
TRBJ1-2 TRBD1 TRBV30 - CAWGTGANYGYTF TGTGCCTGGGGGACAGGGGCTAACTATGGCTACACCTTC
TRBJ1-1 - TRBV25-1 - CASREDTEAFF TGTGCCAGCAGGGAAGATACTGAAGCTTTCTTT
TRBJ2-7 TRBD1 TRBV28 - CASSPGTGDYEQYF TGTGCCAGCAGTCCCGGGACAGGGGACTACGAGCAGTACTTC
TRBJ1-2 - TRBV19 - CASSSQGPGYTF TGTGCCAGTAGTAGTCAGGGGCCTGGCTACACCTTC
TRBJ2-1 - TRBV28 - CASGRVHEQFF TGTGCCAGTGGCAGGGTGCATGAGCAGTTCTTC
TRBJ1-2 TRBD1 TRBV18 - CASTWSGQGAATPYGYTF TGTGCCAGCACCTGGTCGGGACAGGGGGCCGCCACTCCCTATGGCTACACCTTC
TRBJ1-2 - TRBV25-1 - CASSQRGNGYTF TGTGCCAGCAGTCAGCGAGGGAATGGCTACACCTTC
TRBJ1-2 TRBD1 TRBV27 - CASSSAGGWYGYTF TGTGCCAGCAGTTCCGCAGGGGGTTGGTATGGCTACACCTTC
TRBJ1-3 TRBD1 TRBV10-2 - CASRGTGNSGNTIYF TGCGCCAGTAGAGGGACAGGGAACTCTGGAAACACCATATATTTT
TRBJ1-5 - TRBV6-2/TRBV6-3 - CASSPDSFNQPQHF TGTGCCAGCAGCCCCGACAGTTTCAATCAGCCCCAGCATTTT
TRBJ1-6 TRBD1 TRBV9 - CASGQGSENSPLHF TGTGCCAGCGGACAGGGAAGTGAAAATTCACCCCTCCACTTT
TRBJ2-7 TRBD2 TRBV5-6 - CASSSGRGIAGPYEQYF TGTGCCAGCAGCTCCGGACGGGGAATAGCGGGACCCTACGAGCAGTACTTC
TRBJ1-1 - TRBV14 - CASSQITEAFF TGTGCCAGCAGCCAAATCACTGAAGCTTTCTTT